Below are 25 T cell receptor beta chains sequenced from a single sample in a study of blood T cells in healthy people across ages. It was with a sample-barcoded 5' primer and a J-beta primer mix that a second PCR of roughly 6 to 11 cycles was run. TCRdb re-analysed the 5' RACE reads in MiXCR, keeping a single row per CDR3 protein. This sample has about 770,000 distinct CDR3 sequences, with around two fifths found just once. The sequenced material came from blood. These receptors came from a man in his 60s in good health.

The chain combines TRBV7-2 with TRBJ2-1; D gene ambiguous. This CDR3 spans 14 amino acids. Trimming took off 5 bases at V and 3 bases at J, with 11 bases between the two ends. Germline V gene data show CDR1 as SGHTA and CDR2 as FQGNSA. The CDR3 nucleotides are TGTGCCAGCAGCCCCTTGGTCCGCTACAATGAGCAGTTCTTC. It yields the protein CASSPLVRYNEQFF.

The chain recombines TRBV4-1 with TRBJ1-1, with a tentative D call TRBD1 (6 bases). This CDR3 is built from 14 residues. Germline V CDR1 and CDR2: MGHRA, YSYEKL. V was shortened by 2 bases and J by 3 bases, with 10 bases between the two germline ends. The CDR3 nucleotides read TGCGCCAGCAGCCAAAAAGGACAGTACACTGAAGCTTTCTTT. It yields the protein CASSQKGQYTEAFF.

This clonotype was counted between two and nine times. The V call is TRBV4-1, the J call TRBJ1-2; D possibly corresponds to TRBD1 (5 bases). The CDR3 contains 14 residues. The germline gives CDR1 MGHRA, CDR2 YSYEKL. Trimming removed 6 bases from V and 4 bases from J, with 15 bases in between. This CDR3 reads CASSVPGVVYGYTF. In nucleotides, the CDR3 is TGCGCCAGCAGTGTCCCGGGGGTGGTCTATGGCTACACCTTC.

This chain uses TRBV27 with TRBJ2-3; 11 bases line up with TRBD1. This CDR3 spans 15 amino acids. J lost 8 bases, V lost 5 bases, and 9 bases had no gene match. Germline-derived CDR1 and CDR2 are MNHEY and SMNVEV (reference sequence). The CDR3 sequence: CASSPSGQGAGTQYF. CDR3 DNA: TGTGCCAGCAGTCCATCAGGACAGGGGGCGGGTACGCAGTATTTT.

This clonotype was counted a few times. The chain is built from TRBV12-3 or TRBV12-4 and TRBJ1-2; 7 bases line up with TRBD1. The CDR3 runs 13 residues. Losses at the gene ends were 5 bases for V and 7 bases for J; bases not matched to a gene: 7. This chain's CDR3 is CASSRQGESGYTF. DNA of the CDR3: TGTGCCAGCAGTAGACAGGGAGAGAGTGGCTACACCTTC.

In its sample, this clonotype was seen a few times. One end of the junction is discordant with germline, which a read error may explain. The CDR3 sequence is CASSESGGDYGYTF. CDR3 nucleotide sequence: TGTGCCAGTAGTGAATCAGGGGGCGACTATGGCTACACCTTC. This chain connects TRBV2 to TRBJ1-2, with 8 bases fitting TRBD1. The CDR3 consists of 14 residues. In germline, CDR1 is SNHLY, CDR2 FYNNEI.

This chain uses TRBV6-6 with TRBJ1-1, with unresolved D. The CDR3 consists of 10 residues. With 8 bases removed from V and 3 bases from J, the gap between germline ends came to 4 bases. Germline CDR1 reads MNHNY; CDR2 reads SVGAGI (reference sequence). The CDR3 DNA follows: TGTGCCAGCGGCGACACTGAAGCTTTCTTT. This codes for CASGDTEAFF.

This clonotype has only a few counts. One junction end does not reproduce the germline sequence, and a read error may be involved. The J gene is TRBJ2-1, the V gene TRBV14, with D perhaps matching TRBD1 (6 bases). The CDR3 extends over 16 amino acids. Per germline, CDR1 SGHDN and CDR2 FVKESK. The CDR3 DNA reads as TGTGCCGGCAGCCCCCCCAGACAGGTTGTATTGAATGAGCAGTTCTTC. Protein product: CAGSPPRQVVLNEQFF.

The rearrangement joins TRBV20-1 to TRBJ1-1, with D tentatively TRBD1 (5 bases). In germline, CDR1 is DFQATT, CDR2 SNEGSKA (reference sequence). There are 13 residues in the CDR3. Trimming removed 7 bases from V and 3 bases from J, with 15 bases in between. The CDR3 DNA sequence: TGCAGTGACGGCCGGGACGCTTACACTGAAGCTTTCTTT. It specifies CSDGRDAYTEAFF.

This clonotype came up once. This chain uses TRBV3-1 with TRBJ1-6, with D perhaps TRBD1 (6 bases). This CDR3 contains 15 residues. V lost 0 bases, J lost 9 bases, and 12 bases lay in between. Per germline, CDR1 LGHDT and CDR2 YNNKEL (reference sequence). The chain's CDR3 is CASSQDPGVGSPLHF. CDR3 DNA sequence: TGTGCCAGCAGCCAAGATCCAGGGGTGGGTTCACCCCTCCACTTT.

This sequence joins TRBV6-2 or TRBV6-3 and TRBJ2-7, with D uncertain. Trimming removed 6 bases at V and 7 bases at J, with 19 bases between. Germline CDR1 reads MNHEY; CDR2 reads SVGEGT. CDR3 size: 14 residues. The CDR3 spells CASSPERFYKEQYF. CDR3 sequence (DNA): TGTGCCAGCAGCCCCGAGAGGTTCTACAAGGAGCAGTACTTC.

The chain is built from TRBV4-1 and TRBJ1-2; no definite D call. Germline CDR1 reads MGHRA; CDR2 reads YSYEKL. This CDR3 comprises 15 residues. Trimming took off 1 base at V and 2 bases at J, with 11 bases between the two ends. The CDR3: CASSQVPGNNYGYTF. The CDR3, as DNA: TGCGCCAGCAGCCAAGTCCCAGGAAACAACTATGGCTACACCTTC.

This clonotype has more than one count but fewer than ten. The CDR3 DNA follows: TGCGCCAGCAGCTTCGGGGACGGTTCCTACGAGCAGTACTTC. Its protein product is CASSFGDGSYEQYF. The chain carries TRBV5-1 and TRBJ2-7; the D gene could be TRBD1 or TRBD2 (5 bases each). Trimming took 2 bases from V and 1 from J, leaving 10 bases between them. The germline CDR1 and CDR2 sequences are SGHRS and YFSETQ. The CDR3 is 14 residues long.

The chain recombines TRBV5-1 with TRBJ2-1; 7 bases line up with TRBD1. Germline V gene sequence: CDR1 SGHRS, CDR2 YFSETQ. This CDR3 has 15 residues. V lost 0 bases to trimming and J lost 12 bases; unmatched junction nucleotides: 12. This CDR3 reads CASSLAPGQNQVQFF. CDR3 sequence (DNA): TGCGCCAGCAGCTTGGCCCCGGGACAGAACCAAGTGCAGTTCTTC. Looking up the rest from reference TRBV5-1 and TRBJ2-1 gives the full variable domain: KAGVTQTPRYLIKTRGQQVTLSCSPISGHRSVSWYQQTPGQGLQFLFEYFSETQRNKGNFPGRFSGRQFSNSRSEMNVSTLELGDSALYLCASSLAPGQNQVQFFGPGTRLTVL.

J is TRBJ1-2 and V is TRBV2; no reliable D call. V lost 3 bases and J 2 bases, leaving 7 bases between the germline ends. This CDR3 has 13 amino acids. Germline lookup yields CDR1 SNHLY and CDR2 FYNNEI. The CDR3 region is CASSDDTNYGYTF. CDR3 bases: TGTGCCAGCAGTGACGACACAAACTATGGCTACACCTTC.

DNA for the CDR3: TGTGCCAGCAGCGCCAGGGAACCCTATGGCTACACCTTC. Its translation: CASSAREPYGYTF. This chain connects TRBV5-6 to TRBJ1-2, with D perhaps TRBD1 (5 bases). Germline loops: CDR1 SGHDT, CDR2 YYEEEE. This CDR3 has 13 residues. Trimming left V 4 bases short and J 4 bases short, with 11 bases between.

Here the CDR3 reads CASSQLSRDLYEQYF. Here the CDR3 DNA reads TGCGCCAGCAGCCAATTATCCAGAGACCTCTACGAGCAGTACTTC. The V call is TRBV4-1, the J call TRBJ2-7; unclear D gene. Between the trimmed V and J ends, which lost 2 bases and 3 bases, there was a span of 14 bases. The CDR3 totals 15 residues. Germline V CDR1 and CDR2: MGHRA, YSYEKL.

The chain employs TRBV2 and TRBJ1-5; TRBD1 is a possible D gene (5 bases). Germline CDR1 reads SNHLY; CDR2 reads FYNNEI. Trimming cost V 8 bases and J 3 bases, with 11 bases left between them. This CDR3 has 13 amino acids. CDR3 loop: CASGDYNNQPQHF. DNA for the CDR3: TGTGCCAGCGGGGACTATAACAATCAGCCCCAGCATTTT.

This clonotype occurred a few times. The chain links TRBV11-1 to TRBJ2-5; 14 nucleotides match TRBD2. The CDR3 extends over 18 amino acids. The V and J ends lost 6 bases and 11 bases, in that order; junction bases with no gene match: 20. Germline loops: CDR1 SGHAT, CDR2 FQDESV (reference sequence). The CDR3 DNA reads as TGTGCCAGCAGTTTACGACTAGCGGGGGGGCCTATAGGCAATGAGCAGTACTTC. Its protein is CASSLRLAGGPIGNEQYF.

This clonotype was picked up a small number of times. The chain carries TRBV7-6 and TRBJ2-5, with D maybe TRBD2 (5 bases). V lost 6 bases to trimming and J lost 11 bases, with 16 bases between them. The germline CDR1 and CDR2 sequences are SGHVS and FNYEAQ. The length of the CDR3 is 12 residues. Here the CDR3 reads CASSRPLGEQYF. The CDR3 DNA reads TGTGCCAGCAGTCGGCCCCTCGGGGAGCAGTACTTC.

The sample holds a few counts of this clonotype. The chain links TRBV12-3 or TRBV12-4 to TRBJ2-4, with a tentative D call TRBD1 (6 bases). With 5 bases removed from V and 7 bases from J, the gap between germline ends came to 18 bases. CDR3 length: 15 amino acids. The chain's CDR3 is CASSADRISQNIQYF. The CDR3 nucleotides are TGTGCCAGCAGTGCGGACAGAATAAGCCAGAACATTCAGTACTTC.

This clonotype has more than one count but fewer than ten. The V call is TRBV5-6, the J call TRBJ2-1; D perhaps matches TRBD2 (6 bases). The germline V gene has CDR1 SGHDT and CDR2 YYEEEE. The CDR3 contains 16 residues. The V end was cut by 4 bases, the J end by 4 bases, with 18 bases between. Here the CDR3 reads CASSAGTGNNYNEQFF. CDR3 DNA: TGTGCCAGCAGCGCGGGGACGGGAAATAATTACAATGAGCAGTTCTTC.

This clonotype has only a few counts. The CDR3 is CSARESGVQETQYF. The CDR3 DNA follows: TGCAGTGCTAGAGAATCCGGGGTCCAAGAGACCCAGTACTTC. This sequence joins TRBV20-1 and TRBJ2-5; tentatively, D is TRBD2 (5 bases). The V end was cut by 0 bases, the J end by 1 base, with 9 bases between. Per the germline V gene, CDR1 is DFQATT and CDR2 is SNEGSKA (reference sequence). The CDR3 covers 14 residues.

The chain has TRBV12-3 or TRBV12-4 and TRBJ2-5; TRBD1 agrees at 10 bases. Losses at the gene ends were 7 bases for V and 11 bases for J; bases not matched to a gene: 16. The CDR3 runs to 15 residues. CDR3 residues: CASISGTGAYNEQYF. The CDR3 DNA is TGTGCCAGCATCTCGGGGACAGGGGCCTACAATGAGCAGTACTTC.

There are a few counts of this clonotype. The rearrangement joins TRBV27 to TRBJ1-2, with TRBD1 matching 7 bases. Per the germline V gene, CDR1 is MNHEY and CDR2 is SMNVEV (reference sequence). This CDR3 comprises 14 residues. Trimming cost V 8 bases and J 7 bases; bases outside gene matches: 13. The CDR3 reads CASSTQAGGAGYTF. CDR3 in DNA: TGTGCCAGCTCGACCCAGGCAGGGGGTGCTGGCTACACCTTC.